The sequence of this T cell receptor beta chain was determined in a study of identical twins. Study-wide results and caveats: The conclusions drew on cross-sectional statistical analysis instead of tracking the same donors. Twin pairs' shared out-of-frame alpha sequences were enriched in low generation probability. Whereas memory repertoires showed no such difference, abundant cord blood beta clonotypes carried fewer insertions.

This clonotype was counted ten times or more. Its antigen is not known. One entry per CDR3 protein, called by TCRdb with MiXCR from the 5' RACE reads. The sample holds about 700,000 distinct CDR3 sequences, approximately 6.1% seen once. Sequencing used naive T cells sorted from blood. The receptor's source is a man aged 18 to 29 in good health.

The CDR3 DNA reads TGTGCCAGCACCATCGACAGGGCCAATGAGCAGTTCTTC. Translated: CASTIDRANEQFF. This chain connects TRBV6-2 or TRBV6-3 to TRBJ2-1; 7 bases match TRBD1. The CDR3 runs 13 residues. V lost 7 bases to trimming and J lost 6 bases; unmatched junction nucleotides: 6. CDR1 is MNHEY and CDR2 is SVGEGT in the germline V gene.